These T cell receptor beta chains were read from a single sample in a study of blood T cell repertoires in COVID-19. The table came from immunoSEQ multiplex PCR; TCRdb's copy has only in-frame clones and leaves some out. The profile shows about 200,000 clones, less than 85% of them singletons. The specimen sequenced was PBMCs or T cells enriched from blood (not recorded which). These receptors all come from a man in his forties or fifties who had recovered from COVID-19. Both conserved end residues are part of each CDR3. The order of the fields is clone size, D gene, V gene, J gene, CDR3 protein, CDR3 DNA. D genes are given only for firm matches. Expanded clones get a size class; other rows say once, few or many, or leave the size out.

size: -; D: -; V: TRBV27; J: TRBJ2-6; CDR3: CASSFLAGGNGANVLTF; DNA: -
size: -; D: -; V: TRBV15; J: TRBJ2-1; CDR3: CATSREGALARQFF; DNA: TGTGCCACCAGCAGAGAAGGAGCGCTAGCGCGGCAGTTCTTC
size: -; D: TRBD2; V: TRBV4-3; J: TRBJ2-2; CDR3: CASSQRLAEHTGELFF; DNA: TGCGCCAGCAGCCAACGACTAGCGGAGCACACCGGGGAGCTGTTTTTT
size: -; D: -; V: TRBV15; J: TRBJ2-7; CDR3: CATSRGLNSYEQYF; DNA: TGTGCCACCAGCAGGGGACTGAACTCCTACGAGCAGTACTTC
size: -; D: -; V: TRBV6-5; J: TRBJ2-1; CDR3: CASIRASYNEQFF; DNA: TGTGCCAGCATCCGAGCCTCCTACAATGAGCAGTTCTTC
size: -; D: TRBD2; V: TRBV9; J: TRBJ2-7; CDR3: CASSTSGTSGSYEQYF; DNA: TGTGCCAGCAGCACATCGGGGACTAGCGGGAGCTACGAGCAGTACTTC
size: -; D: TRBD2; V: TRBV5-1; J: TRBJ2-3; CDR3: CASRLTPGLAGPTDTQYF; DNA: TGCGCCAGCCGGTTGACCCCGGGACTAGCGGGACCCACAGATACGCAGTATTTT
size: -; D: TRBD2; V: TRBV30; J: TRBJ2-5; CDR3: CAWRASGSKETQYF; DNA: TGTGCCTGGAGGGCTAGCGGGAGTAAAGAGACCCAGTACTTC
size: -; D: TRBD2; V: TRBV3-1/TRBV3-2; J: TRBJ2-1; CDR3: CASSQVSLAGSYNEQFF; DNA: TGTGCCAGCAGCCAAGTCAGCCTAGCGGGGAGCTACAATGAGCAGTTCTTC
size: -; D: TRBD1; V: TRBV9; J: TRBJ2-7; CDR3: CASSGGQGFDEQYF; DNA: TGTGCCAGCAGCGGCGGACAGGGATTCGACGAGCAGTACTTC
size: -; D: TRBD1; V: TRBV15; J: TRBJ2-7; CDR3: CATSPGQAYEQYF; DNA: TGTGCCACCAGCCCGGGACAGGCCTACGAGCAGTACTTC
size: once; D: -; V: TRBV12-3/TRBV12-4; J: TRBJ2-5; CDR3: CASSFSLVETQYF; DNA: TGTGCCAGCAGTTTTTCCCTCGTAGAGACCCAGTACTTC
size: -; D: -; V: TRBV6-5; J: TRBJ1-6; CDR3: CASRPFGRLPSPLHF; DNA: TGTGCCAGCAGACCATTCGGGAGGCTCCCGTCACCCCTCCACTTT
size: -; D: -; V: TRBV18; J: TRBJ2-7; CDR3: CASSPDTFYEQYF; DNA: TGTGCCAGCTCACCCGATACATTTTACGAGCAGTACTTC
size: -; D: -; V: TRBV3-1/TRBV3-2; J: TRBJ1-2; CDR3: CASSQDYGLRVKEVCYGYTF; DNA: TGTGCCAGCAGCCAAGATTATGGCCTGAGGGTAAAGGAGGTCTGCTATGGCTACACCTTC
size: -; D: TRBD1; V: TRBV7-8; J: TRBJ1-3; CDR3: CASSSDRGPGNTIYF; DNA: TGTGCCAGCAGCTCCGACAGGGGCCCTGGAAACACCATATATTTT
size: -; D: -; V: TRBV7-3; J: TRBJ2-3; CDR3: CASSPKQGKGPQYF; DNA: TGTGCCAGCAGCCCAAAACAGGGTAAAGGTCCGCAGTATTTT
size: -; D: TRBD2; V: TRBV7-3; J: TRBJ2-2; CDR3: CASSSTLAGASTGELFF; DNA: TGTGCCAGCAGCTCGACTCTAGCGGGAGCATCCACCGGGGAGCTGTTTTTT
size: -; D: TRBD2; V: TRBV11-3; J: TRBJ2-1; CDR3: CASSLRTSSYNEQFF; DNA: TGTGCCAGCAGCCTGCGGACTAGCAGTTACAATGAGCAGTTCTTC
size: -; D: TRBD1; V: TRBV6-5; J: TRBJ1-5; CDR3: CASTIPGQENQPQHF; DNA: TGTGCCAGCACCATCCCTGGACAGGAAAATCAGCCCCAGCATTTT
size: -; D: -; V: TRBV3-1/TRBV3-2; J: TRBJ1-3; CDR3: CASSPDLGAGSGNTIYF; DNA: TGTGCCAGCAGCCCCGACCTGGGGGCCGGCTCTGGAAACACCATATATTTT
size: -; D: -; V: TRBV3-1/TRBV3-2; J: TRBJ1-3; CDR3: CASSQVGVVNTIYF; DNA: TGTGCCAGCAGCCAAGTAGGGGTGGTAAACACCATATATTTT
size: -; D: -; V: TRBV7-9; J: TRBJ1-2; CDR3: CASSLAGAGGYTF; DNA: TGTGCCAGCAGCTTAGCAGGGGCAGGTGGCTACACCTTC
size: -; D: -; V: TRBV12-3/TRBV12-4; J: TRBJ1-2; CDR3: CASSSIGAYGYTF; DNA: TGTGCCAGCAGCTCGATCGGAGCCTATGGCTACACCTTC
size: -; D: TRBD1; V: TRBV2; J: TRBJ1-2; CDR3: CAIRDRGLGSDGYTF; DNA: TGTGCCATCCGGGACAGGGGGCTAGGATCGGATGGCTACACCTTC
size: -; D: TRBD2; V: TRBV10-3; J: TRBJ2-1; CDR3: CAISDVAGEYYYNEQFF; DNA: TGTGCCATCAGTGACGTAGCGGGAGAGTATTACTACAATGAGCAGTTCTTC
size: once; D: TRBD1; V: TRBV12-3/TRBV12-4; J: TRBJ1-1; CDR3: CASSYDRAEAFF; DNA: TGTGCCAGCAGTTACGACAGGGCTGAAGCTTTCTTT
size: -; D: -; V: TRBV2; J: TRBJ1-3; CDR3: CASKRQNPIFSGNTIYF; DNA: TGTGCCAGCAAGAGGCAGAATCCGATTTTCTCTGGAAACACCATATATTTT
size: -; D: -; V: TRBV7-2; J: TRBJ1-2; CDR3: CASSFRGGGYTF; DNA: TGTGCCAGCAGCTTCCGGGGGGGTGGCTACACCTTC
size: many; D: -; V: TRBV7-2; J: TRBJ2-2; CDR3: CASSPGRSTGELFF; DNA: TGTGCCAGCAGCCCCGGGAGATCCACCGGGGAGCTGTTTTTT
size: -; D: TRBD2; V: TRBV4-1; J: TRBJ2-7; CDR3: CASSHLAGGPDEQYF; DNA: TGCGCCAGCAGCCACCTAGCGGGAGGGCCGGACGAGCAGTACTTC
size: -; D: -; V: TRBV11-2; J: TRBJ2-5; CDR3: CASSLVRGQETQYF; DNA: TGTGCCAGCAGCTTAGTGCGGGGCCAAGAGACCCAGTACTTC
size: -; D: TRBD1; V: TRBV5-1; J: TRBJ2-5; CDR3: CASSLGQGYETQYF; DNA: TGCGCCAGCAGCTTGGGACAGGGGTACGAGACCCAGTACTTC
size: -; D: -; V: TRBV3-1/TRBV3-2; J: TRBJ2-7; CDR3: CASSQAGLPSYEQYF; DNA: TGTGCCAGCAGCCAAGCCGGACTACCCTCCTACGAGCAGTACTTC
size: -; D: -; V: TRBV24-1; J: TRBJ1-3; CDR3: CATSESGVTGNTIYF; DNA: TGTGCCACCAGTGAATCAGGGGTAACCGGAAACACCATATATTTT
size: -; D: TRBD1; V: TRBV6-5; J: TRBJ1-2; CDR3: CASSRDSNYGYTF; DNA: TGTGCCAGCAGTCGGGACAGCAATTATGGCTACACCTTC
size: -; D: TRBD1; V: TRBV2; J: TRBJ1-2; CDR3: CATFTGTGNGNYGYTF; DNA: TGTGCCACCTTTACCGGGACAGGGAACGGCAACTATGGCTACACCTTC
size: -; D: -; V: TRBV12-5; J: TRBJ2-1; CDR3: CASGLVRGEQFF; DNA: TGTGCTAGTGGTTTGGTACGGGGTGAGCAGTTCTTC
size: -; D: -; V: TRBV5-1; J: TRBJ2-1; CDR3: CASSLSQNNEQFF; DNA: TGCGCCAGCAGCTTAAGTCAGAACAATGAGCAGTTCTTC
size: -; D: -; V: TRBV24-1; J: TRBJ1-2; CDR3: CATSDQSRDYGYTF; DNA: TGTGCCACCAGTGATCAGAGCAGGGACTATGGCTACACCTTC
size: -; D: TRBD1; V: TRBV10-3; J: TRBJ1-2; CDR3: CAISEPPGQGHYGYTF; DNA: TGTGCCATCAGTGAGCCCCCGGGACAGGGGCACTATGGCTACACCTTC
size: once; D: TRBD2; V: TRBV5-1; J: TRBJ2-1; CDR3: CASSSKSAGGPMNEQFF; DNA: TGCGCCAGCAGCTCCAAATCGGCGGGAGGGCCGATGAATGAGCAGTTCTTC